What follows are 16 T cell receptor beta chains derived from one specimen sequenced in a study of blood T cell repertoires in COVID-19. Measured with immunoSEQ multiplex PCR; TCRdb has only the in-frame clones, and not every one. The table includes roughly 240,000 clones, approximately 82% detected once. The material sequenced was peripheral blood. The receptors were sampled from a man aged 35 to 55 who had recovered from COVID-19.

As for this clone: Its ends do not fully match the called genes, so a read error is possible. This chain connects TRBV5-6 to TRBJ1-2, with TRBD1 identical over 7 bases. CDR3 length: 15 amino acids. CDR1 is SGHDT and CDR2 is YYEEEE in the germline V gene. The CDR3 DNA follows: TGTGCCAGCAGCTTTAGGGGGCGTCAGTGGGATGGTTACACCTTC. Its protein is CASSFRGRQWDGYTF.

V gene TRBV2 combines with J gene TRBJ2-1, with D perhaps matching TRBD2 (5 bases). V lost 3 bases and J 12 bases, leaving 9 bases between the germline ends. This CDR3 is built from 11 residues. Germline loops: CDR1 SNHLY, CDR2 FYNNEI. The CDR3 loop reads CASSDGEGQFF. The CDR3 DNA follows: TGTGCCAGCAGTGACGGTGAGGGGCAGTTCTTC.

The V call is TRBV5-4, the J call TRBJ2-3, with 8 bases identical to TRBD2. The CDR3 sequence is 16 residues long. Trimming at V came to 6 bases and at J to 0 bases, leaving 9 bases not matched to a gene. CDR1 and CDR2 (germline): SGHNT, YYREEE (reference sequence). The CDR3 DNA follows: TGTGCCAGCACCCCCGGGGGGGTTACTAGCACAGATACGCAGTATTTT. It encodes CASTPGGVTSTDTQYF.

The CDR3 region is CASVNAGSYNEQFF. CDR3 sequence (DNA): TGTGCCAGCGTAAACGCAGGTTCCTACAATGAGCAGTTCTTC. The gene calls are TRBV6-6 and TRBJ2-1; D is unresolved. The CDR3 is 14 residues long. Deletions cut 8 bases from V and 1 base from J, with 12 bases between. The germline gives CDR1 MNHNY, CDR2 SVGAGI (reference sequence).

The V gene is TRBV4-3, the J gene TRBJ1-4, with 9 bases aligning to TRBD1. The CDR3 spans 17 residues. V was pared by 1 base and J by 4 bases, with 7 bases of the junction left unmatched. CDR1 LGHNA and CDR2 YSLEER come from the germline V gene. The CDR3 loop reads CASSQGTGEIGNEKLFF. For the CDR3, the DNA is TGCGCCAGCAGCCAAGGGACAGGGGAGATAGGTAATGAAAAACTGTTTTTT.

V is TRBV7-2 and J is TRBJ2-5, with 9 bases aligning to TRBD2. Trimming cost V 5 bases and J 5 bases; bases outside gene matches: 6. Looked up from germline, CDR1 is SGHTA and CDR2 is FQGNSA. The CDR3 length is 14 residues. Here the CDR3 DNA reads TGTGCCAGCAGCCCTAGCGGGGCGGGGGAGACCCAGTACTTC. Protein sequence: CASSPSGAGETQYF. The complete variable domain, with remaining parts taken from reference TRBV7-2 and TRBJ2-5, reads GAGVSQSPSNKVTEKGKDVELRCDPISGHTALYWYRQSLGQGLEFLIYFQGNSAPDKSGLPSDRFSAERTGGSVSTLTIQRTQQEDSAVYLCASSPSGAGETQYFGPGTRLLVL.

The chain links TRBV30 to TRBJ1-4; D is possibly TRBD1 (5 bases). Germline lookup yields CDR1 GTSNPN and CDR2 SVGIG (reference sequence). The CDR3 covers 11 residues. V lost 4 bases and J lost 5, with 5 bases in between. In DNA, the CDR3 is TGTGCCTGGAACAGGAATGAAAAACTGTTTTTT. Encoded protein: CAWNRNEKLFF.

This rearrangement joins TRBV15 to TRBJ2-4; 9 bases map to TRBD1. Unmatched junction bases numbered 8, after V lost 0 bases and J lost 2 bases. The germline V gene encodes CDR1 LNHNV and CDR2 YYDKDF (reference sequence). This CDR3 has 18 residues. The CDR3 is CATSRDLGGTGTKNIQYF. CDR3 in DNA: TGTGCCACCAGCAGAGATTTGGGGGGGACAGGGACCAAAAACATTCAGTACTTC.

This clone was detected only once. This rearrangement joins TRBV6-2 or TRBV6-3 to TRBJ1-1; possibly TRBD1 for D (5 bases). Germline loops: CDR1 MNHEY, CDR2 SVGEGT. This CDR3 has 15 amino acids. The V end was cut by 0 bases, the J end by 5 bases, with 13 bases between. The CDR3 DNA reads TGTGCCAGCAGTTACTCCAGGGCGTCGGGTACTGAAGCTTTCTTT. Amino acid sequence: CASSYSRASGTEAFF.

This clone was counted ten times or more. The rearrangement links TRBV5-6 to TRBJ2-7, with D possibly TRBD1 on 6 matching bases. From germline, CDR1 is SGHDT and CDR2 YYEEEE. CDR3 length: 12 amino acids. V lost 4 bases, J lost 7 bases, and 12 bases lay in between. CDR3 bases: TGTGCCAGCAGCCGGGGCAGGGGTGAGCAGTACTTC. This gives the protein CASSRGRGEQYF.

This chain links TRBV6-4 with TRBJ2-2; 10 nucleotides line up with TRBD1. The V gene end was trimmed by 4 bases and the J gene end by 4 bases; junction bases not matched to a gene: 3. Germline V CDR1 and CDR2: MRHNA, SNTAGT. The CDR3 length is 15 residues. DNA of the CDR3: TGTGCCAGCAGTGTGGGGACAGGGGCCACCGGGGAGCTGTTTTTT. This encodes CASSVGTGATGELFF.

The rearrangement links TRBV2 to TRBJ1-1; TRBD1 aligns across 9 bases. Germline trimming cut 6 bases from V and 4 bases from J; bases unmatched to any gene: 6. The germline gives CDR1 SNHLY, CDR2 FYNNEI. The length of the CDR3 is 14 residues. The CDR3 DNA reads as TGTGCCAGCAGCGGGACAGGGTCGGTCACTGAAGCTTTCTTT. Its protein product is CASSGTGSVTEAFF.

The J gene is TRBJ2-6, the V gene TRBV5-1; TRBD1 aligns across 7 bases. Losses at the gene ends were 3 bases for V and 2 bases for J; bases not matched to a gene: 2. The V gene's germline CDR1 is SGHRS and CDR2 YFSETQ. The CDR3 totals 15 residues. CDR3 nucleotide sequence: TGCGCCAGCAGCTCAACAGGGGCTGGGGCCAACGTCCTGACTTTC. This sequence encodes CASSSTGAGANVLTF.

The V gene is TRBV14, the J gene TRBJ2-7; unclear D gene. Germline values: CDR1 SGHDN, CDR2 FVKESK. The CDR3 covers 14 residues. Trimming removed 2 bases from V and 1 base from J, with 9 bases in between. CDR3 protein: CASSQNTVSYEQYF. CDR3 nucleotides: TGTGCCAGCAGCCAAAATACGGTGTCCTACGAGCAGTACTTC.

The genes are TRBV7-9 and TRBJ1-2; tentative D call: TRBD1 (6 bases). The CDR3 spans 15 residues. V dropped 1 base and J dropped 4 bases, with 13 bases sitting between them. CDR1 is SEHNR and CDR2 is FQNEAQ in the germline V gene (reference sequence). The CDR3 reads CASSLVGDIVYGYTF. The CDR3 bases are TGTGCCAGCAGCTTAGTCGGGGACATCGTCTATGGCTACACCTTC.

The chain couples TRBV4-3 to TRBJ2-7; 7 nucleotides agree with TRBD2. CDR1 and CDR2 (germline): LGHNA, YSLEER. The CDR3 extends over 14 amino acids. V shed 4 bases and J 5 bases; nucleotides not matched to a gene: 8. CDR3 sequence (DNA): TGCGCCAGCAGCCGGGGAGGGGACGGGGACGAGCAGTACTTC. Its protein is CASSRGGDGDEQYF.